These T cell receptor beta chains were read from a single sample in a study of T-cell reconstitution after alpha-beta-depleted transplantation in children. MiXCR was run by TCRdb on the PCR reads, yielding one entry per CDR3 protein. The sample lists about 480,000 distinct CDR3 sequences, around 13% seen once, with around 5.6% in the top ten. Sequencing used PBMCs from the stem cell graft donor, obtained from the stem cell graft. These receptors came from a human donor who donated a stem cell graft to a child with combined immunodeficiency. Both conserved end residues are part of each CDR3. The order of the fields is V gene, D gene, clone size, J gene, CDR3 protein, CDR3 DNA. A D gene is named only where the DNA matches it firmly. Not all rows give a size; the values are once, few, many and, for expanded clones, a class.

TRBV12-3/TRBV12-4	-	few	TRBJ2-2	CASLSVNANTGELFF	TGTGCCAGCCTCAGCGTTAACGCGAACACCGGGGAGCTGTTTTTT
TRBV30	-	-	TRBJ2-3	CAWAQAFDTQYF	TGTGCCTGGGCACAGGCCTTCGATACGCAGTATTTT
TRBV20-1	-	many	TRBJ1-2	CSANKGHGYTF	TGCAGTGCCAATAAGGGACATGGCTACACCTTC
TRBV18	TRBD2	-	TRBJ2-3	CASSVAGVSTDTQYF	TGTGCCAGCTCTGTAGCGGGGGTGTCCACAGATACGCAGTATTTT
TRBV7-9	-	few	TRBJ2-7	CASSFAGGDHAYEQYF	TGTGCCAGCAGCTTTGCCGGAGGGGACCACGCCTACGAGCAGTACTTC
TRBV4-2	TRBD1	many	TRBJ2-3	CASSQVGTDTDTQYF	TGTGCCAGCAGCCAAGTTGGGACAGACACAGATACGCAGTATTTT
TRBV6-5	-	few	TRBJ2-5	CASSSNRDETQYF	TGTGCCAGCAGTTCTAACAGGGATGAGACCCAGTACTTC
TRBV7-2	-	many	TRBJ2-3	CASSLVLHGDTQYF	TGTGCCAGCAGCTTAGTACTCCACGGAGATACGCAGTATTTT
TRBV27	-	many	TRBJ2-5	CASSLSIGLTRKTQYF	TGTGCCAGCAGTTTATCGATTGGGCTGACCAGAAAGACCCAGTACTTC
TRBV12-3/TRBV12-4	TRBD1	many	TRBJ1-5	CASSWTGGGNQPQHF	TGTGCCAGCAGTTGGACAGGGGGCGGCAATCAGCCCCAGCATTTT
TRBV7-8	-	-	TRBJ2-7	CASSKGRLSEQYF	TGTGCCAGCAGCAAGGGACGGTTGTCAGAGCAGTACTTC
TRBV20-1	-	few	TRBJ2-5	CSAWTELQETQYF	TGCAGTGCCTGGACAGAATTACAAGAGACCCAGTACTTC
TRBV28	-	many	TRBJ2-5	CASRRDSPRETQYF	TGTGCCAGCAGACGGGATTCTCCTCGGGAGACCCAGTACTTC
TRBV30	-	-	TRBJ1-1	CAWSVPGAQGEAFF	TGTGCCTGGAGTGTACCGGGGGCTCAGGGTGAAGCTTTCTTT
TRBV10-3	-	-	TRBJ2-4	CAISESLGLGARSAKNIQYF	TGTGCCATCAGTGAGTCGTTAGGTCTGGGCGCCCGTTCAGCCAAAAACATTCAGTACTTC
TRBV11-2	-	-	TRBJ2-1	CASSLDPGPYNEQFF	TGTGCCAGCAGCTTGGACCCGGGACCTTACAATGAGCAGTTCTTC
TRBV29-1	TRBD1	many	TRBJ2-2	CSVDRDTGELFF	TGCAGCGTCGACAGGGACACCGGGGAGCTGTTTTTT
TRBV7-9	TRBD2	few	TRBJ2-3	CASSPRTSGSADTQYF	TGTGCCAGCAGCCCAAGGACTAGCGGGAGTGCAGATACGCAGTATTTT
TRBV5-1	TRBD2	few	TRBJ2-7	CASSLGASSGDSYEQYF	TGCGCCAGCAGCTTGGGGGCCTCTAGCGGGGACTCCTACGAGCAGTACTTC
TRBV4-3	-	many	TRBJ2-7	CASSPSEGGYEQYF	TGCGCCAGCAGCCCTTCAGAGGGTGGCTACGAGCAGTACTTC
TRBV19	TRBD2	few	TRBJ2-5	CASRRTSGRWETQYF	TGTGCCAGCCGCCGGACTAGCGGGAGGTGGGAGACCCAGTACTTC
TRBV9	-	-	TRBJ2-3	CASSGRDSFTDTQYF	TGTGCCAGCAGCGGGAGGGACTCCTTCACAGATACGCAGTATTTT
TRBV12-3/TRBV12-4	-	few	TRBJ2-3	CASRSPGSSTDTQYF	TGTGCCAGCAGGTCACCGGGATCTAGCACAGATACGCAGTATTTT
TRBV18	-	few	TRBJ2-7	CASSPWEGEVYEQYF	TGTGCCAGCTCACCATGGGAAGGGGAAGTCTACGAGCAGTACTTC
TRBV7-9	-	-	TRBJ2-7	CASSSGGINEQYF	TGTGCCAGCAGCTCAGGGGGGATCAACGAGCAGTACTTC